This T cell receptor (beta chain) stems from a study of blood T cell repertoires in COVID-19. The V gene's germline CDR1 is SGHTA and CDR2 FQGNSA. The V and J ends lost 5 bases and 3 bases, in that order; junction bases with no gene match: 5. The CDR3 runs to 15 residues. Repertoires were generated with immunoSEQ multiplex PCR, while TCRdb's copy carries only in-frame clones and drops some. Of more than 80,000 clones listed, less than 95% are singletons. The chain couples TRBV7-2 to TRBJ2-7; 12 positions match TRBD2. Sequenced input: peripheral blood. The clonotype was recovered from a young man with COVID-19, enrolled during active disease. The chain's CDR3 is CASSPRTSGIYEQYF. The CDR3 DNA follows: TGTGCCAGCAGCCCCAGGACTAGCGGGATCTACGAGCAGTACTTC.